This T cell receptor (beta chain) comes out of a study of identical twins. Study outcomes and limitations: Those out-of-frame alpha sequences shared by twins showed an excess of low generation probability.

Trimming shortened V by 5 bases and J by 1 base, and 3 bases separated the two germline ends. The CDR3 has 12 residues. CDR1 is ENHRY, CDR2 SYGVKD, per germline. MiXCR, applied by TCRdb to the 5' RACE reads, yields one record per CDR3 protein. The sample contains around 280,000 distinct CDR3 sequences, more than 6.5% of which appear only once. This clonotype was detected a few times. The antigen remains unidentified. Everyone who gave samples was a healthy Caucasian. These data were likewise used in another study, on yellow fever vaccine responses in identical twins.

This TCR was recovered from a woman aged 18-35 years in good health. This sequence joins TRBV10-3 and TRBJ1-5; no clear D gene. Sequencing was performed on memory (CD45RO+) T cells sorted from blood. The CDR3 DNA is TGTGCCATCAGTCTGAGCAATCAGCCCCAGCATTTT. Its translation: CAISLSNQPQHF.